A single sample is the source of the 3 T cell receptor beta chains below, sequenced in a study of blood T cell repertoires in COVID-19. The repertoire was sequenced with immunoSEQ multiplex PCR; TCRdb's copy has only in-frame clones and lacks some. The sample includes fewer than 35,000 clones, about nine tenths of them seen just once. The source material was peripheral blood. These receptors all stem from a man over 45 with active or convalescent COVID-19.

The chain combines TRBV11-2 with TRBJ1-1; D gene unclear. Germline V gives CDR1 SGHAT, CDR2 FQNNGV. CDR3 length equals 14 residues. The V end was cut by 1 base, the J end by 1 base, with 7 bases between. CDR3 coding DNA: TGTGCCAGCAGCTTAGTGCCAGGGAACACTGAAGCTTTCTTT. As protein: CASSLVPGNTEAFF.

The chain joins TRBV6-2 or TRBV6-3 to TRBJ2-2, with 12 bases lining up with TRBD2. The germline V gene has CDR1 MNHEY and CDR2 SVGEGT. The CDR3 has 17 residues. The V and J ends lost 3 bases and 0 bases, in that order; junction bases with no gene match: 2. The CDR3 nucleotides read TGTGCCAGCAGTTATGGACTAGCGGGGACGAACACCGGGGAGCTGTTTTTT. Translation gives CASSYGLAGTNTGELFF.

This chain connects TRBV10-3 to TRBJ2-7; 8 bases are a match to TRBD2. Germline V gives CDR1 ENHRY, CDR2 SYGVKD. V lost 6 bases and J lost 6; bases outside the gene matches: 13. This CDR3 contains 15 residues. CDR3 sequence reads: CAISLGAGVRIEQYF. The DNA of the CDR3 is TGTGCCATCAGCCTTGGAGCGGGAGTTCGGATCGAGCAGTACTTC.